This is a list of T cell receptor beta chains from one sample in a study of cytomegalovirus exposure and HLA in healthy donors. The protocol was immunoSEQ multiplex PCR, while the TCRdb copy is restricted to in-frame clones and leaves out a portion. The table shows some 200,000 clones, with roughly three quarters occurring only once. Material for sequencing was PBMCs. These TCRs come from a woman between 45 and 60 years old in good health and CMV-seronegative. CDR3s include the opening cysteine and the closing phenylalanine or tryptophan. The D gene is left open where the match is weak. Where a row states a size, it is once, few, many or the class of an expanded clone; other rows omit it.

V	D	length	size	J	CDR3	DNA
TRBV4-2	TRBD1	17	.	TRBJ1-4	CASSQTSAGTGPEKLFF	TGTGCCAGCAGCCAAACCTCGGCGGGGACAGGGCCAGAAAAACTGTTTTTT
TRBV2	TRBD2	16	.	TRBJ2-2	CASRHSGSHGGGELFF	TGTGCCAGCAGACATAGCGGGAGTCACGGTGGCGGGGAGCTGTTTTTT
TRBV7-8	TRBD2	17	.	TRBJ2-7	CASSLTSGGDSSYEQYF	TGTGCCAGCAGCCTGACTAGCGGGGGCGACTCCTCCTACGAGCAGTACTTC
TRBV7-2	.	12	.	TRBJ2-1	CASTPSYNEQFF	TGTGCCAGCACCCCGTCCTACAATGAGCAGTTCTTC
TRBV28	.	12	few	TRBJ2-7	CASSLIGYEQYF	TGTGCCAGCAGTTTAATCGGTTACGAGCAGTACTTC
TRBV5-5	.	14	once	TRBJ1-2	CASSLPTGLEGYTF	TGTGCCAGCAGCTTACCTACAGGGCTAGAGGGCTACACCTTC
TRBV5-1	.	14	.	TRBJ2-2	CASSFESNTGELFF	TGCGCCAGCAGCTTCGAGTCGAACACCGGGGAGCTGTTTTTT
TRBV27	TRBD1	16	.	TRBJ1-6	CASSLTGTGYNSPLHF	TGTGCCAGCAGTTTAACCGGGACAGGGTATAATTCACCCCTCCACTTT
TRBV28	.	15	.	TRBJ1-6	CASSLPQGYGSPLHF	TGTGCCAGCAGTTTACCCCAGGGTTATGGTTCACCCCTCCACTTT
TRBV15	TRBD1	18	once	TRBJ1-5	CATSRLGQGGTSNQPQHF	TGTGCCACCAGCAGGCTGGGACAGGGGGGGACCAGCAATCAGCCCCAGCATTTT
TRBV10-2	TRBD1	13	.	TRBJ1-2	CASRDSAYNGYTF	TGCGCCAGTAGGGACAGCGCTTACAATGGCTACACCTTC
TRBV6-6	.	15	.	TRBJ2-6	CASSTRGTGANVLTF	TGTGCCAGCAGTACCCGGGGAACTGGGGCCAACGTCCTGACTTTC
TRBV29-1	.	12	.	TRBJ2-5	CSVEGRRETQYF	TGCAGCGTTGAGGGGCGGAGAGAGACCCAGTACTTC
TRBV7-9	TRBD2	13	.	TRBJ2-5	CASSPSGRETQYF	TGTGCCAGCAGCCCTAGCGGGCGGGAGACCCAGTACTTC
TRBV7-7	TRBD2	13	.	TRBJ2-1	CASSLGLADEQFF	TGTGCCAGCAGTCTTGGACTAGCTGACGAGCAGTTCTTC
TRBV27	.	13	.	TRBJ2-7	CASHYREGGGQYF	TGTGCCAGCCATTACAGGGAGGGGGGCGGACAGTACTTC
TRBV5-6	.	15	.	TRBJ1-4	CASSPTFATNEKLFF	TGTGCCAGCAGCCCCACATTTGCAACTAATGAAAAACTGTTTTTT
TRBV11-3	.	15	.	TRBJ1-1	CASSLAGPRGTEAFF	TGTGCCAGCAGCTTAGCAGGGCCCCGCGGCACTGAAGCTTTCTTT
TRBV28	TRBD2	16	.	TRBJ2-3	CASRRGLAESTDTQYF	TGTGCCAGCCGAAGGGGACTAGCGGAAAGCACAGATACGCAGTATTTT
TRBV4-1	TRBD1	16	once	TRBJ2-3	CASSRDTGTGADTQYF	TGCGCCAGCAGCCGAGATACCGGGACAGGCGCAGATACGCAGTATTTT
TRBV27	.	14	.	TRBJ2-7	CASSLLEGAGEQYF	TGTGCCAGCAGTTTACTTGAGGGTGCGGGCGAGCAGTACTTC
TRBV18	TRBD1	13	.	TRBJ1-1	CASSRDRGTEAFF	TGTGCCAGCTCACGGGACAGGGGAACTGAAGCTTTCTTT
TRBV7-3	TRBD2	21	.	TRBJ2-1	CASSYLGLSWSTSTSGGEQFF	TGTGCCAGCAGTTACTTAGGCCTTAGTTGGTCGACGTCGACTAGCGGGGGTGAGCAGTTCTTC
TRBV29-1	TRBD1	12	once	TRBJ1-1	CSVDRAHTEAFF	TGCAGCGTGGACAGGGCACACACTGAAGCTTTCTTT
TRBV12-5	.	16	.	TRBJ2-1	CASGWGGAGRGDEQFF	TGTGCTAGTGGTTGGGGAGGGGCAGGCAGGGGCGATGAGCAGTTCTTC
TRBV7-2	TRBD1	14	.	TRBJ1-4	CASSRTGINEKLFF	TGTGCCAGCAGCCGGACAGGGATTAATGAAAAACTGTTTTTT
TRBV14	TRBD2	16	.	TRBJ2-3	CASSPLTSGVSDTQYF	TGTGCCAGCAGCCCCCTAACTAGCGGGGTATCAGATACGCAGTATTTT
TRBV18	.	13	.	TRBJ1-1	CASSPLTNTEAFF	TGTGCCAGCTCACCACTGACTAACACTGAAGCTTTCTTT
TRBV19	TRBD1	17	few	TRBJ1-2	CASSDGQGATYGYGYTF	TGTGCCAGTAGCGATGGACAGGGGGCAACTTATGGCTATGGCTACACCTTC
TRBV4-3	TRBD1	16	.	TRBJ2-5	CASSQEAQGARETQYF	TGCGCCAGCAGCCAAGAGGCGCAGGGGGCGAGGGAGACCCAGTACTTC
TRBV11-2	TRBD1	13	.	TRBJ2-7	CASSAGTAYEQYF	TGTGCCAGCAGCGCCGGGACAGCCTACGAGCAGTACTTC
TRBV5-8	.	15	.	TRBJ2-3	CASSLIPPRTDTQYF	TGTGCCAGCAGCTTAATTCCCCCGCGGACAGATACGCAGTATTTT
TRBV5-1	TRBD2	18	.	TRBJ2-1	CASSRGLAGGRGAAEQFF	TGCGCCAGCAGCCGGGGACTAGCGGGGGGGCGCGGGGCTGCTGAGCAGTTCTTC
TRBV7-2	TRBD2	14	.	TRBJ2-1	CASSQGTSPREQFF	TGTGCCAGCAGCCAAGGGACTAGCCCCCGGGAGCAGTTCTTC
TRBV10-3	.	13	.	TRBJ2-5	CAISSPPIGEQYF	TGTGCCATCAGTAGCCCCCCGATCGGAGAGCAGTACTTC
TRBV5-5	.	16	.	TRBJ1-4	CASSLGGARTNEKLFF	TGTGCCAGCAGCTTGGGAGGAGCGAGGACTAATGAAAAACTGTTTTTT
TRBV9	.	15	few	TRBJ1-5	CASSVGADSNQPQHF	TGTGCCAGCAGCGTAGGTGCGGATAGCAATCAGCCCCAGCATTTT
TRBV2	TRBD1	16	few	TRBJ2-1	CASKGRTGGWRNEQFF	TGTGCCAGCAAGGGACGTACAGGGGGCTGGCGAAATGAGCAGTTCTTC
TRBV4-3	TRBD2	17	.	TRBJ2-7	CASSQTLAGGPPYEQYF	TGCGCCAGCAGCCAAACACTAGCGGGAGGCCCTCCCTACGAGCAGTACTTC
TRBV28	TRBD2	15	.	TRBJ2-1	CASSLPGLALNEQFF	TGTGCCAGCAGCCTACCGGGACTAGCGTTGAATGAGCAGTTCTTC